Shown below are 2 T cell receptor beta chains from a single sample sequenced in a study of cytomegalovirus exposure and HLA in healthy donors. 13 Jbeta primers and 60 Vbeta primers were used for the PCR. Clones were sequenced by immunoSEQ multiplex PCR, and TCRdb holds only the in-frame ones, with some missing. In the table there are roughly 71,000 clones, approximately 60% of which are singletons. Sequenced input: PBMCs. Receptors were obtained from a man younger than 45 in good health and CMV-seronegative.

The CDR3 protein is CASSQDRGGSSYNEQFF. The CDR3 DNA reads as TGTGCCAGCAGCCAAGATCGGGGGGGGAGCTCCTACAATGAGCAGTTCTTC. The V gene is TRBV14, the J gene TRBJ2-1; 8 positions match TRBD2. Germline trimming cut 0 bases from V and 0 bases from J; bases unmatched to any gene: 4. CDR3 length equals 17 residues. Germline CDR1 SGHDN, CDR2 FVKESK.

J is TRBJ2-3 and V is TRBV7-9; no clear D gene. The V gene lost 1 base and the J gene lost 4 bases, with 6 bases spanning the gap. The CDR3 runs to 13 residues. Germline V gives CDR1 SEHNR, CDR2 FQNEAQ (reference sequence). In nucleotides, the CDR3 is TGTGCCAGCAGCTTAGATAGCCCAGATACGCAGTATTTT. Amino acid sequence: CASSLDSPDTQYF.